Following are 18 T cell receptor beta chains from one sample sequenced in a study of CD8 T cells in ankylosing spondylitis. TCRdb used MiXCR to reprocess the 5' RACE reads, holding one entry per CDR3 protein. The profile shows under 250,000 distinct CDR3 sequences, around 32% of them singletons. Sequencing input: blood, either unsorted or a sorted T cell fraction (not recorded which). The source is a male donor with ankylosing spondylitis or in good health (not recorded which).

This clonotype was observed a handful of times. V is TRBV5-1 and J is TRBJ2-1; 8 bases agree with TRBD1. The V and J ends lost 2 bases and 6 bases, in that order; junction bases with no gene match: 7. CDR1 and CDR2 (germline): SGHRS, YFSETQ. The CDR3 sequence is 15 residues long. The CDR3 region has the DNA TGCGCCAGCAGCTTAGGACAGGGCCCTATCAATGAGCAGTTCTTC. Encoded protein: CASSLGQGPINEQFF.

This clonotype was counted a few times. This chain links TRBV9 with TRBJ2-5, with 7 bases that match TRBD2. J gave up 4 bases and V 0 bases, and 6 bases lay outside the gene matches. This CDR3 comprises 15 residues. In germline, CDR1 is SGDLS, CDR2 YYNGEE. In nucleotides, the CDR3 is TGTGCCAGCAGCGTAGAAAGCGGGGAAGGAGAGACCCAGTACTTC. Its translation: CASSVESGEGETQYF.

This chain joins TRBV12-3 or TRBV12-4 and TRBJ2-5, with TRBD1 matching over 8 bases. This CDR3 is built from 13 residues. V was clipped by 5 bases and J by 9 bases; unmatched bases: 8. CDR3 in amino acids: CASSPGQGRAQYF. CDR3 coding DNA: TGTGCCAGCAGTCCCGGACAGGGAAGGGCCCAGTACTTC.

CDR3 amino acids: CASTRTGLVYNTGELFF. CDR3 DNA: TGTGCCAGCACTCGGACAGGGTTGGTCTATAACACCGGGGAGCTGTTTTTT. This chain connects TRBV12-3 or TRBV12-4 to TRBJ2-2; 8 bases agree with TRBD1. The CDR3 totals 17 residues. Losses at the gene ends were 7 bases for V and 2 bases for J; bases not matched to a gene: 12.

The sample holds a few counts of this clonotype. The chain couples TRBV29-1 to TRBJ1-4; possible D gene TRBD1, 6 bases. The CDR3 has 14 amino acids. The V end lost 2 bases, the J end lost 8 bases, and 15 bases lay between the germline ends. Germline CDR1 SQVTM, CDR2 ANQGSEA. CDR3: CSVEKQGDGEKLFF. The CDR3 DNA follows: TGCAGCGTTGAAAAACAGGGAGACGGGGAAAAACTGTTTTTT. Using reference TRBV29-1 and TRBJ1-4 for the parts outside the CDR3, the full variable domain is SAVISQKPSRDICQRGTSLTIQCQVDSQVTMMFWYRQQPGQSLTLIATANQGSEATYESGFVIDKFPISRPNLTFSTLTVSNMSPEDSSIYLCSVEKQGDGEKLFFGSGTQLSVL.

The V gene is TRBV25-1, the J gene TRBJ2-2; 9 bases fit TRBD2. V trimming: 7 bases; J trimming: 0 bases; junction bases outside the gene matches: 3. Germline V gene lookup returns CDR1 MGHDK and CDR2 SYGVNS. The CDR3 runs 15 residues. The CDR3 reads CASISGGPNTGELFF. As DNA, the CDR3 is TGTGCCAGCATTAGCGGGGGACCGAACACCGGGGAGCTGTTTTTT.

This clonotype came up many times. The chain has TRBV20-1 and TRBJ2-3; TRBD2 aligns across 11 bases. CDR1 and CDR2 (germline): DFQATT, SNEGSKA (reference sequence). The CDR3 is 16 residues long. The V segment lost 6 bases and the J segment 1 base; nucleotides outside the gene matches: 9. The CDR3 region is CSAPPTSGGGTDTQYF. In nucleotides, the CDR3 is TGCAGTGCCCCCCCTACTAGCGGGGGTGGCACAGATACGCAGTATTTT.

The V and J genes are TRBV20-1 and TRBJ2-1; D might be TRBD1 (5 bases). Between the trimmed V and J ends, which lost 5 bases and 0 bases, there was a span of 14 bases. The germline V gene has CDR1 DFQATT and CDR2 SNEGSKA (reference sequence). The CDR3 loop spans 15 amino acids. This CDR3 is CSAYRHLSSYNEQFF. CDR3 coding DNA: TGCAGTGCTTACAGGCATCTAAGCTCCTACAATGAGCAGTTCTTC.

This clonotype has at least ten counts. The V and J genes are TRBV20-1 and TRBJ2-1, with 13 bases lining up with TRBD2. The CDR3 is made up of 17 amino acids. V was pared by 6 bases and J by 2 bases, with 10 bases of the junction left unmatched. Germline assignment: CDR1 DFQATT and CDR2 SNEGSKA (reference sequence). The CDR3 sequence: CSASGTSGDFPYNEQFF. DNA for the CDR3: TGCAGTGCATCCGGGACTAGCGGGGACTTCCCCTACAATGAGCAGTTCTTC.

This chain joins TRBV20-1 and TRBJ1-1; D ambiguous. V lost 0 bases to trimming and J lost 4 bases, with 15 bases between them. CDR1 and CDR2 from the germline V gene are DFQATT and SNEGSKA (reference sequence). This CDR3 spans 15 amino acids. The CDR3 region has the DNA TGCAGTGCTAGAGATCCACGCAGGTCGGTCACTGAAGCTTTCTTT. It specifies CSARDPRRSVTEAFF.

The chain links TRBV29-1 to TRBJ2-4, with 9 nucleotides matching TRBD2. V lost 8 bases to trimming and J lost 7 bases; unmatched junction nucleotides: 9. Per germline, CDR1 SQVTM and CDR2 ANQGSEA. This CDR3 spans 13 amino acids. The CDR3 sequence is CSIVAGVLNIQYF. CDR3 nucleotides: TGCAGCATAGTAGCGGGGGTGCTCAACATTCAGTACTTC. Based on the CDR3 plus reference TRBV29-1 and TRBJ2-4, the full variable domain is SAVISQKPSRDICQRGTSLTIQCQVDSQVTMMFWYRQQPGQSLTLIATANQGSEATYESGFVIDKFPISRPNLTFSTLTVSNMSPEDSSIYLCSIVAGVLNIQYFGAGTRLSVL.

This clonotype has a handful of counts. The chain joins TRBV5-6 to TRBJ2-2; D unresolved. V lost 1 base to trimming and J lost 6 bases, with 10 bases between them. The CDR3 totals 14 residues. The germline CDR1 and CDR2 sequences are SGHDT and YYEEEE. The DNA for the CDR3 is TGTGCCAGCAGCTTGTTCCAGTCGGCCGGGGAGCTGTTTTTT. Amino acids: CASSLFQSAGELFF.

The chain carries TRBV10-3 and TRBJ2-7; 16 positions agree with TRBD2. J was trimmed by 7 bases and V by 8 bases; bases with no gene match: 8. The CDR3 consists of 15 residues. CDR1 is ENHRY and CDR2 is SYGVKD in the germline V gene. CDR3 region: CAISGLAGGPQEQYF. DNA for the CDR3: TGTGCCATCTCGGGACTAGCGGGGGGGCCGCAAGAGCAGTACTTC.

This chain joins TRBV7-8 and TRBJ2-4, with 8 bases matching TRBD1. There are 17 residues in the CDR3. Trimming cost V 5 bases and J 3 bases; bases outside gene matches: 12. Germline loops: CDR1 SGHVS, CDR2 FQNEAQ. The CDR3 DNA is TGTGCCAGCAGCCGGGACAGGTTCCCCCGGGACAAAAACATTCAGTACTTC. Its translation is CASSRDRFPRDKNIQYF.

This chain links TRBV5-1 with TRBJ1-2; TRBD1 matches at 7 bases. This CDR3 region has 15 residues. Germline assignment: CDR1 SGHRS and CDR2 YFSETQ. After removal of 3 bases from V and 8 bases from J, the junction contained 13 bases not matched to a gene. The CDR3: CASSSMGRQGGGYTF. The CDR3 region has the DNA TGCGCCAGCAGCTCCATGGGCCGGCAGGGGGGCGGCTACACCTTC.

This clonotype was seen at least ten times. The CDR3 loop reads CAIIDGISYEQYF. Here the CDR3 DNA reads TGTGCCATCATAGACGGGATCTCCTACGAGCAGTACTTC. The chain combines TRBV10-3 with TRBJ2-7, with D maybe TRBD2 (5 bases). CDR3 length: 13 residues. The V gene's germline CDR1 is ENHRY and CDR2 SYGVKD. V lost 7 bases to trimming and J lost 0 bases, with 10 bases between them.

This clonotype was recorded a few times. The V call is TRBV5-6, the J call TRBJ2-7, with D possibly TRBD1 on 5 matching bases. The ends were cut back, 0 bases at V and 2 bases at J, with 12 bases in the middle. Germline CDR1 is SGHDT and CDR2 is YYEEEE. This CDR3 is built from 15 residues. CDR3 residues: CASSLVPGPTYEQYF. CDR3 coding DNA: TGTGCCAGCAGCTTGGTCCCAGGGCCTACCTACGAGCAGTACTTC. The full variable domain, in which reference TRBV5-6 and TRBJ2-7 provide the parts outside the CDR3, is DAGVTQSPTHLIKTRGQQVTLRCSPKSGHDTVSWYQQALGQGPQFIFQYYEEEERQRGNFPDRFSGHQFPNYSSELNVNALLLGDSALYLCASSLVPGPTYEQYFGPGTRLTVT.

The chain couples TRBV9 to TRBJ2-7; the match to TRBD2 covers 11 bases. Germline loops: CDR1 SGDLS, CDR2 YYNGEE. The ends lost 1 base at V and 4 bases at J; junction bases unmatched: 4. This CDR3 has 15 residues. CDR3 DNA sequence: TGTGCCAGCAGCGTAACAGCTAGCGGGGGGTACGAGCAGTACTTC. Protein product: CASSVTASGGYEQYF.